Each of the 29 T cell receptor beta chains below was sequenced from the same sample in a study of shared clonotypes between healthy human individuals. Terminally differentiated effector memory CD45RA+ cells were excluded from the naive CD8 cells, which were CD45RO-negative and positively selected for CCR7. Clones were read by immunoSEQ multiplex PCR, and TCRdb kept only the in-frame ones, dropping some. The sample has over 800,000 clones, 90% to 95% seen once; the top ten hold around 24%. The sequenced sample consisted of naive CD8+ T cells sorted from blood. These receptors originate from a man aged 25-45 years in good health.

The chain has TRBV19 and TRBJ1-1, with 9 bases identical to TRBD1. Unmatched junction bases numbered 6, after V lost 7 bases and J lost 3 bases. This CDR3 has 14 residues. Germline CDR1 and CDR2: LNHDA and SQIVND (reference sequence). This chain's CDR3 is CASTTGGGDTEAFF. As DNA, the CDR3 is TGTGCCAGTACTACAGGGGGCGGAGACACTGAAGCTTTCTTT.

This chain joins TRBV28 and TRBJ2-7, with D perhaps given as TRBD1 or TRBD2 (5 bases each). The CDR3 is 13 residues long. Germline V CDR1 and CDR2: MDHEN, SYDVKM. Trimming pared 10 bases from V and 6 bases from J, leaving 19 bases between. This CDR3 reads CAIQGPSEIEQYF. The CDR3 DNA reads TGTGCCATCCAGGGACCCTCGGAAATCGAGCAGTACTTC.

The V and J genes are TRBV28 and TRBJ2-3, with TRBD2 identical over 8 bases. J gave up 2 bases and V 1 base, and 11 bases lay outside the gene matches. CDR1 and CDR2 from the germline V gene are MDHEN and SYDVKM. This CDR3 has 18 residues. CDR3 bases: TGTGCCAGCAGTTTATCTACCCTGAGCGGGAGAGTCACAGATACGCAGTATTTT. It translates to CASSLSTLSGRVTDTQYF.

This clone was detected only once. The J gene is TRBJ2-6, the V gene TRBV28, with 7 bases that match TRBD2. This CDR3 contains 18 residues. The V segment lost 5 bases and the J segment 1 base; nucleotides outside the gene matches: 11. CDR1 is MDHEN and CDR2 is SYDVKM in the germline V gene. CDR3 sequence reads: CASSPREGRTSGANVLTF. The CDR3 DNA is TGTGCCAGCAGTCCGAGGGAGGGGCGCACGTCTGGGGCCAACGTCCTGACTTTC.

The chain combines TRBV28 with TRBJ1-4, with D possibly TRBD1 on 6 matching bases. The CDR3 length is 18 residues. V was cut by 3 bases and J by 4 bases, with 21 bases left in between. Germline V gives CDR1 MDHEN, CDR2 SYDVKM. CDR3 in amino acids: CASSFSIQGSPFNEKLFF. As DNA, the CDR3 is TGTGCCAGCAGTTTCTCCATACAGGGCTCTCCCTTTAATGAAAAACTGTTTTTT.

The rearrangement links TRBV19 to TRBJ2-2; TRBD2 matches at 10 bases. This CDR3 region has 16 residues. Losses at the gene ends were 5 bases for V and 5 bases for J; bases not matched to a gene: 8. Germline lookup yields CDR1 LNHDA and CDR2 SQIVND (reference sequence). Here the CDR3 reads CASSSIAGGRTGELFF. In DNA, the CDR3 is TGTGCCAGTAGTTCAATAGCGGGAGGAAGGACCGGGGAGCTGTTTTTT.

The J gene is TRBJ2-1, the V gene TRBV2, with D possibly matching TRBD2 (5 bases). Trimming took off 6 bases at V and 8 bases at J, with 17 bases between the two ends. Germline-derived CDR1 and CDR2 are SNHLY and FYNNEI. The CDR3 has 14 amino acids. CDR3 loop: CASRVTSSLHEQFF. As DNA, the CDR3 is TGTGCCAGCAGGGTAACTAGTTCCCTCCATGAGCAGTTCTTC.

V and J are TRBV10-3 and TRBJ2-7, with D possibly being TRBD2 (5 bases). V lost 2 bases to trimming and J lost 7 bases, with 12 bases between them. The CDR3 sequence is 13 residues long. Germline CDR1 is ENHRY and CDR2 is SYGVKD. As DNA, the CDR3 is TGTGCCATCAGTGAGACTTTCGGGGATGAGCAGTACTTC. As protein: CAISETFGDEQYF.

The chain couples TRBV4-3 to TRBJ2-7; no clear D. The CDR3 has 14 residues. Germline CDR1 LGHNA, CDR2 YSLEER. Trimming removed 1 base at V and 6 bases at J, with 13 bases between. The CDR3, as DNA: TGCGCCAGCAGCCAAGGTCTCGGTGCCGCCGAGCAGTACTTC. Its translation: CASSQGLGAAEQYF.

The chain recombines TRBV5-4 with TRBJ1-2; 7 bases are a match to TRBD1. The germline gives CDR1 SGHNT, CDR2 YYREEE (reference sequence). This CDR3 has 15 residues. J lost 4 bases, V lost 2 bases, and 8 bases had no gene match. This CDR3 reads CASSFPPGQIYGYTF. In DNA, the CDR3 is TGTGCCAGCAGCTTCCCGCCGGGACAGATCTATGGCTACACCTTC.

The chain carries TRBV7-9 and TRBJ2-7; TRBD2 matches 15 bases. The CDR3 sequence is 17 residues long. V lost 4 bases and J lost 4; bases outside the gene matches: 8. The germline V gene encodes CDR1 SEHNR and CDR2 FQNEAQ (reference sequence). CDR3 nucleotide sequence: TGTGCCAGCAGCTCGACGTCAGGACTAGCGGGAGGGTACGAGCAGTACTTC. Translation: CASSSTSGLAGGYEQYF.

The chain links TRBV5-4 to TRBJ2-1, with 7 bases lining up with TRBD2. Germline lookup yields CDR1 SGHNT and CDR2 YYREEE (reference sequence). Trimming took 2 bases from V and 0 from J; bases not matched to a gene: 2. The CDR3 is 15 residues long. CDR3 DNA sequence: TGTGCCAGCAGCTTAGCGGGGAGCTCCTACAATGAGCAGTTCTTC. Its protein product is CASSLAGSSYNEQFF.

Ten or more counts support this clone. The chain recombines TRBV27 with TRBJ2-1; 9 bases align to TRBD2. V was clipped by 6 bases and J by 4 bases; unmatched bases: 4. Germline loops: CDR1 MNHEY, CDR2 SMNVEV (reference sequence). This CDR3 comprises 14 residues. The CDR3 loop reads CASRRTSVYNEQFF. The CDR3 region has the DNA TGTGCCAGCAGGAGGACTAGCGTATACAATGAGCAGTTCTTC.

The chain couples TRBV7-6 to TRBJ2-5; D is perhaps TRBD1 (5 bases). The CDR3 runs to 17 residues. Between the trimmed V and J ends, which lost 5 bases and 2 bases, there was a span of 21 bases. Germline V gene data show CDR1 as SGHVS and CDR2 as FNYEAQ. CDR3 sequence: CASSPPAGWIYQETQYF. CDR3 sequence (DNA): TGTGCCAGCAGCCCCCCGGCAGGGTGGATCTATCAAGAGACCCAGTACTTC.

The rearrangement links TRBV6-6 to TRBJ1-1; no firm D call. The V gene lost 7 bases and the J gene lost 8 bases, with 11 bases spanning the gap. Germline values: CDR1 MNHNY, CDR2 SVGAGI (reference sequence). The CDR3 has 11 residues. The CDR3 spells CASTRGVEAFF. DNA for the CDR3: TGTGCCAGCACGCGCGGGGTGGAAGCTTTCTTT.

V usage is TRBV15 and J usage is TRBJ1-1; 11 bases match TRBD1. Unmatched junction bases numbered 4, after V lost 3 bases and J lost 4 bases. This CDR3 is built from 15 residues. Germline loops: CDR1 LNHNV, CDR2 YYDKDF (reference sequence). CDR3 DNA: TGTGCCACCAGCAGCGGGACAGGGGGTCTCACTGAAGCTTTCTTT. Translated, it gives CATSSGTGGLTEAFF. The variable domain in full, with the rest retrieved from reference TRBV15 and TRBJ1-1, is DAMVIQNPRYQVTQFGKPVTLSCSQTLNHNVMYWYQQKSSQAPKLLFHYYDKDFNNEADTPDNFQSRRPNTSFCFLDIRSPGLGDTAMYLCATSSGTGGLTEAFFGQGTRLTVV.

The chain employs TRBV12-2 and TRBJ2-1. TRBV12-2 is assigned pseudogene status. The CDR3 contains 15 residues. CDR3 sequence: CASRFPGPRHNEQFF. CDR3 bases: TGTGCAAGTCGCTTCCCGGGACCTCGGCACAATGAGCAGTTCTTC.

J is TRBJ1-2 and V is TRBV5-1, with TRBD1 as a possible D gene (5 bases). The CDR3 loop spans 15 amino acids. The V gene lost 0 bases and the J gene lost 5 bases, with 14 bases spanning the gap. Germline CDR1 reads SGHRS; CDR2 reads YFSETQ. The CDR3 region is CASSLDRSVIYGYTF. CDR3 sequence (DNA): TGCGCCAGCAGCTTGGACAGGTCGGTCATTTATGGCTACACCTTC. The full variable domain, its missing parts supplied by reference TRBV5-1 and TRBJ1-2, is KAGVTQTPRYLIKTRGQQVTLSCSPISGHRSVSWYQQTPGQGLQFLFEYFSETQRNKGNFPGRFSGRQFSNSRSEMNVSTLELGDSALYLCASSLDRSVIYGYTFGSGTRLTVV.

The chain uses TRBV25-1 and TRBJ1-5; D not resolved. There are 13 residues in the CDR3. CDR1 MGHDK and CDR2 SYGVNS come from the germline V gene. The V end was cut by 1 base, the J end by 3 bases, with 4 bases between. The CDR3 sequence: CASSESTNQPQHF. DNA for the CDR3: TGTGCCAGCAGTGAATCCACCAATCAGCCCCAGCATTTT.

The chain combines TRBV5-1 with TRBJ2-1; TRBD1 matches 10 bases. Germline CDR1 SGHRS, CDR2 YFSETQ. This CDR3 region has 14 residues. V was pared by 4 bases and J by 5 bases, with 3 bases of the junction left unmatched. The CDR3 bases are TGCGCCAGCAGCCCGGGGACAGGGGACAATGAGCAGTTCTTC. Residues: CASSPGTGDNEQFF.

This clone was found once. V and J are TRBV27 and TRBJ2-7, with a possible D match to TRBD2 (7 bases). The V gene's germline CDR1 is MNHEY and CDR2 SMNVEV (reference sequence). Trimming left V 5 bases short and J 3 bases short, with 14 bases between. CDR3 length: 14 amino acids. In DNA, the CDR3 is TGTGCCAGCAGTGTCGCGGGGGCGAACTACGAGCAGTACTTC. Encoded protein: CASSVAGANYEQYF.

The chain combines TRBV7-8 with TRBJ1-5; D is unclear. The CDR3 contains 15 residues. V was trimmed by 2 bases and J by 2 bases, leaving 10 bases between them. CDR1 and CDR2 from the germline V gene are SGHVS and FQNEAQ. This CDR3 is CASSLSGRGNQPQHF. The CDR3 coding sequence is TGTGCCAGCAGCTTATCCGGAAGGGGCAATCAGCCCCAGCATTTT.

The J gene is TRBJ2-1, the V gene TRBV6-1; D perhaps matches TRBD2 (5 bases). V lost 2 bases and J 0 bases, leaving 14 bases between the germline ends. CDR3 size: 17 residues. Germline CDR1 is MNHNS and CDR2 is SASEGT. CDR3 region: CASSERERKSSYNEQFF. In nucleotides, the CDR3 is TGTGCCAGCAGTGAACGGGAAAGAAAAAGCTCCTACAATGAGCAGTTCTTC.

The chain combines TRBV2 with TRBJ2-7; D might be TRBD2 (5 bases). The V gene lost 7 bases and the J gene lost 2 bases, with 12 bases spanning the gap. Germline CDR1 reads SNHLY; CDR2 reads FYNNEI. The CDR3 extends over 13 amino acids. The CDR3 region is CASTPGVPYEQYF. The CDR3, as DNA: TGTGCCAGCACTCCCGGGGTCCCCTACGAGCAGTACTTC.

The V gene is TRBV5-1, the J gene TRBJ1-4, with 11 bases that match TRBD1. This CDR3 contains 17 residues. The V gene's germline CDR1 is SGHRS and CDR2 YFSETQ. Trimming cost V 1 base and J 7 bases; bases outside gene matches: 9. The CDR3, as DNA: TGCGCCAGCAGCTTGTCCCGGGACAGGGGGTTCAGTGAAAAACTGTTTTTT. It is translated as CASSLSRDRGFSEKLFF.

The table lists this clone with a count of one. CDR3 sequence (DNA): TGTGCCAGCAGCCCCGGGACAGGAATCTACGAGCAGTACTTC. It encodes CASSPGTGIYEQYF. The chain is built from TRBV11-2 and TRBJ2-7, with 8 bases aligning to TRBD1. V lost 5 bases to trimming and J lost 3 bases; unmatched junction nucleotides: 6. The CDR3 totals 14 residues. CDR1 and CDR2 from the germline V gene are SGHAT and FQNNGV.

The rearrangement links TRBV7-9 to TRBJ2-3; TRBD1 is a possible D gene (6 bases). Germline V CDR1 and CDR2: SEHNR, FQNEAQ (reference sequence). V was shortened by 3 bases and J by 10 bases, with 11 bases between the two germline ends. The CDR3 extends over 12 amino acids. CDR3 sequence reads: CASSFQGIAQYF. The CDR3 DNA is TGTGCCAGCAGCTTCCAGGGGATTGCGCAGTATTTT.

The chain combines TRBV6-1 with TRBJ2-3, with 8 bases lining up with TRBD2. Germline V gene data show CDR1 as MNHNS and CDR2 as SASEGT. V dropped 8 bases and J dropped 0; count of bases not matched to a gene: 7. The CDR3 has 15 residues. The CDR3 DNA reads TGTGCCAGCGAAGCGGGAGTGACTAGCACAGATACGCAGTATTTT. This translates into CASEAGVTSTDTQYF.

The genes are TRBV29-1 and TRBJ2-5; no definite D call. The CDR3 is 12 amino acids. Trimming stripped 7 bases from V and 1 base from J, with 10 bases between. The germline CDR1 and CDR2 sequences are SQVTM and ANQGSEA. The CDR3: CSAEGSQETQYF. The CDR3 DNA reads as TGCAGCGCCGAAGGCAGCCAAGAGACCCAGTACTTC.